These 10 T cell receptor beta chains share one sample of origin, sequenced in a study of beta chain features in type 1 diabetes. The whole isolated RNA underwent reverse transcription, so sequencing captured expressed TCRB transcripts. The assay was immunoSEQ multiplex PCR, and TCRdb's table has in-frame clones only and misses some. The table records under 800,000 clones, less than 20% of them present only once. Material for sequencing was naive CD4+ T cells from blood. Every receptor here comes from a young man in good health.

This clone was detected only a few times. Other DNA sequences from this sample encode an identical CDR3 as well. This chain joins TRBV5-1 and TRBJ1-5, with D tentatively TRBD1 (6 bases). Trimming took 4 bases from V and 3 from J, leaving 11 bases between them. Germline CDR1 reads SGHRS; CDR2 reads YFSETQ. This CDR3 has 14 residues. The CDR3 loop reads CASSPDRANQPQHF. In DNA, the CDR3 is TGCGCCAGCAGCCCGGACAGAGCCAATCAGCCCCAGCATTTT.

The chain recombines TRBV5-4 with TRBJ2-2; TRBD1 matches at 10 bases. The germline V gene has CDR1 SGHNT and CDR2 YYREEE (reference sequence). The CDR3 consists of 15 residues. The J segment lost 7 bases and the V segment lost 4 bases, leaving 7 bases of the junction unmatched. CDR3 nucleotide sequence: TGTGCCAGCAGCCCGGGACAGGGGATCATCGGGGAGCTGTTTTTT. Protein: CASSPGQGIIGELFF.

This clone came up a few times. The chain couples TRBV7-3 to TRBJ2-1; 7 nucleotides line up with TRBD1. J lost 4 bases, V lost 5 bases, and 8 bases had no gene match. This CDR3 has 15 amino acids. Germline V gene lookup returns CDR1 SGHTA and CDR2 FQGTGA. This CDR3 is CASSRQGSLYNEQFF. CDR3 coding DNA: TGTGCCAGCAGCCGACAGGGAAGCCTGTACAATGAGCAGTTCTTC.

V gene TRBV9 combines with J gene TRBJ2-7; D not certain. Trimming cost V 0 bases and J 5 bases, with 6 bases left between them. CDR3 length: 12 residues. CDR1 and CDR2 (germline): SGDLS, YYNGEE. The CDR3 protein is CASSVGSNEQYF. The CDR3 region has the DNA TGTGCCAGCAGCGTAGGGAGTAACGAGCAGTACTTC.

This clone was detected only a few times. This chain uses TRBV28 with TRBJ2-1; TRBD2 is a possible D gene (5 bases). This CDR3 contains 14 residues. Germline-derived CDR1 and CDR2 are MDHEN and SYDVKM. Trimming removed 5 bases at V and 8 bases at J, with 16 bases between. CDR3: CASSPRALLYEQFF. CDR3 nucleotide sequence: TGTGCCAGCAGTCCGCGGGCCTTGCTCTATGAGCAGTTCTTC. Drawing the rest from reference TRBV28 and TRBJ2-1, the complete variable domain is DVKVTQSSRYLVKRTGEKVFLECVQDMDHENMFWYRQDPGLGLRLIYFSYDVKMKEKGDIPEGYSVSREKKERFSLILESASTNQTSMYLCASSPRALLYEQFFGPGTRLTVL.

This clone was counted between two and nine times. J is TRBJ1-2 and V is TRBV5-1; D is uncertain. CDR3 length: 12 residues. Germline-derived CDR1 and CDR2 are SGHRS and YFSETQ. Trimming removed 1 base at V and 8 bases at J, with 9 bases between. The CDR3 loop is CASSLMGEGYTF. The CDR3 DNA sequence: TGCGCCAGCAGCTTGATGGGAGAGGGCTACACCTTC. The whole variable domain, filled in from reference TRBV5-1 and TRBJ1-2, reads KAGVTQTPRYLIKTRGQQVTLSCSPISGHRSVSWYQQTPGQGLQFLFEYFSETQRNKGNFPGRFSGRQFSNSRSEMNVSTLELGDSALYLCASSLMGEGYTFGSGTRLTVV.

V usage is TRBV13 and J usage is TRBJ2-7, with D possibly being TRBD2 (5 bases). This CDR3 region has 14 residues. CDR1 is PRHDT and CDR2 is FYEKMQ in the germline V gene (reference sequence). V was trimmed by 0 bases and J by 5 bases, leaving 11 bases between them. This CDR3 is CASSLGGRGNEQYF. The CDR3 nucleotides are TGTGCCAGCAGCTTAGGGGGGAGAGGCAACGAGCAGTACTTC.

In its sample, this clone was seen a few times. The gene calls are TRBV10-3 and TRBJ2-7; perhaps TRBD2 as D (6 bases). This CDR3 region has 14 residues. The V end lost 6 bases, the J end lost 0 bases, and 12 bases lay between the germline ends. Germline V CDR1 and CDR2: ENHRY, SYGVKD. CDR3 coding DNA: TGTGCCATCAGGGCGGACGGGAGCTCCTACGAGCAGTACTTC. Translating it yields CAIRADGSSYEQYF.

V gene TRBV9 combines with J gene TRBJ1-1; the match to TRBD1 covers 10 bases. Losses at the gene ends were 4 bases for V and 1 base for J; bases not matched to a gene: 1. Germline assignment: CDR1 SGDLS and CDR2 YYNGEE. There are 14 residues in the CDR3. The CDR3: CASSRQGANTEAFF. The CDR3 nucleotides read TGTGCCAGCAGCAGACAGGGGGCGAACACTGAAGCTTTCTTT. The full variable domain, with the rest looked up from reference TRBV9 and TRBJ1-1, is DSGVTQTPKHLITATGQRVTLRCSPRSGDLSVYWYQQSLDQGLQFLIQYYNGEERAKGNILERFSAQQFPDLHSELNLSSLELGDSALYFCASSRQGANTEAFFGQGTRLTVV.

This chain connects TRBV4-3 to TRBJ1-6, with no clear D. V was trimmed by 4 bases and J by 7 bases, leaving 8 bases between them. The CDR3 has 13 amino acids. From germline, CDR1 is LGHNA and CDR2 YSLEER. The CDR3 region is CASSLGQNSPLHF. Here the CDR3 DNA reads TGCGCCAGCAGCCTTGGCCAAAATTCACCCCTCCACTTT.